The 18 T cell receptor beta chains reported below all come from one sample, sequenced in a study of OX40 agonist ivuxolimab in advanced cancers. Profiled with immunoSEQ multiplex PCR; TCRdb holds only in-frame clones, not every one. The table shows tens of thousands of clones, with about 90% occurring only once. The material sequenced was CD4+ or CD8+ T cells sorted from blood, taken in a trial of the OX40 agonist ivuxolimab. Source of these receptors: an adult with an advanced solid tumor such as melanoma, head and neck, liver or kidney cancer.

The chain recombines TRBV15 with TRBJ1-6; possibly TRBD1 for D (5 bases). The CDR3 has 15 amino acids. V lost 0 bases to trimming and J lost 11 bases, with 14 bases between them. Per germline, CDR1 LNHNV and CDR2 YYDKDF (reference sequence). The CDR3 reads CATSRDRGGLAPLHF. Here the CDR3 DNA reads TGTGCCACCAGCAGAGATCGGGGGGGTTTAGCACCCCTCCACTTT.

The chain is built from TRBV7-2 and TRBJ1-3; D remains unclear. Germline CDR1 and CDR2: SGHTA and FQGNSA. V was cut by 3 bases and J by 0 bases, with 6 bases left in between. The CDR3 has 14 amino acids. The chain's CDR3 is CASSFGSSGNTIYF. The CDR3 DNA sequence: TGTGCCAGCAGCTTCGGAAGCTCTGGAAACACCATATATTTT.

The chain combines TRBV27 with TRBJ2-1; 14 bases fit TRBD2. V shed 11 bases and J 2 bases; nucleotides not matched to a gene: 8. This CDR3 comprises 16 residues. The V gene's germline CDR1 is MNHEY and CDR2 SMNVEV (reference sequence). DNA of the CDR3: TGTGCCGCCCGGGGGACTAGCGGGAGCCCCTACAATGAGCAGTTCTTC. The encoded protein is CAARGTSGSPYNEQFF.

The rearrangement uses TRBV2 and TRBJ1-1; 7 bases match TRBD1. CDR3 size: 13 residues. With 8 bases clipped from V and 3 bases from J, the junction kept 6 bases outside the gene matches. The germline V gene has CDR1 SNHLY and CDR2 FYNNEI. CDR3 bases: TGTGCCAGCGGGGCAGGGGGGGACACTGAAGCTTTCTTT. Its protein is CASGAGGDTEAFF.

The gene calls are TRBV29-1 and TRBJ1-1; tentative D call: TRBD1 (6 bases). With 1 base removed from V and 7 bases from J, the gap between germline ends came to 13 bases. The CDR3 length is 13 residues. Germline V gene sequence: CDR1 SQVTM, CDR2 ANQGSEA. The CDR3 DNA reads TGCAGCGTTGAAGCTTACAGGGTTGGTGAAGCTTTCTTT. The encoded protein is CSVEAYRVGEAFF. The variable domain in full, with the rest retrieved from reference TRBV29-1 and TRBJ1-1, is SAVISQKPSRDICQRGTSLTIQCQVDSQVTMMFWYRQQPGQSLTLIATANQGSEATYESGFVIDKFPISRPNLTFSTLTVSNMSPEDSSIYLCSVEAYRVGEAFFGQGTRLTVV.

The chain recombines TRBV5-6 with TRBJ2-7; 10 bases are shared with TRBD2. The germline gives CDR1 SGHDT, CDR2 YYEEEE. Trimming removed 0 bases from V and 6 bases from J; junction bases left unmatched: 9. The length of the CDR3 is 16 residues. In nucleotides, the CDR3 is TGTGCCAGCAGCTTGGTTCTTAGCGGGGGGTCCGGCGAGCAGTACTTC. Protein product: CASSLVLSGGSGEQYF.

The rearrangement uses TRBV4-3 and TRBJ1-4; no definite D call. Germline values: CDR1 LGHNA, CDR2 YSLEER. The V end was cut by 1 base, the J end by 6 bases, with 15 bases between. The CDR3 spans 16 residues. The CDR3 region is CASSQGDKKGDEKLFF. The CDR3 DNA reads as TGCGCCAGCAGCCAAGGGGATAAAAAAGGAGATGAAAAACTGTTTTTT.

The V call is TRBV7-9, the J call TRBJ2-2; weak D call: TRBD1 (6 bases). V gave up 0 bases and J gave up 4 bases, with 9 bases separating them. CDR3 length: 15 residues. In germline, CDR1 is SEHNR, CDR2 FQNEAQ (reference sequence). The CDR3 loop reads CASSLARGFTGELFF. In nucleotides, the CDR3 is TGTGCCAGCAGCTTAGCGAGGGGGTTCACCGGGGAGCTGTTTTTT. The entire variable domain, with the rest obtained from reference TRBV7-9 and TRBJ2-2, is as follows: DTGVSQNPRHKITKRGQNVTFRCDPISEHNRLYWYRQTLGQGPEFLTYFQNEAQLEKSRLLSDRFSAERPKGSFSTLEIQRTEQGDSAMYLCASSLARGFTGELFFGEGSRLTVL.

The rearrangement links TRBV5-1 to TRBJ2-7; possible D gene TRBD2, 6 bases. V lost 0 bases and J lost 6, with 16 bases in between. CDR3 length: 15 amino acids. The germline gives CDR1 SGHRS, CDR2 YFSETQ. The CDR3 sequence is CASSLDPTSQGEQYF. CDR3 sequence (DNA): TGCGCCAGCAGCTTGGATCCGACTAGTCAGGGCGAGCAGTACTTC.

This chain links TRBV30 with TRBJ1-1; tentative D call: TRBD1 (5 bases). CDR1 GTSNPN and CDR2 SVGIG come from the germline V gene (reference sequence). V lost 1 base and J lost 5, with 23 bases in between. The CDR3 covers 17 residues. The CDR3 bases are TGTGCCTGGAGTGATTCCCAGGGTGCTTCTTTAGTAACTGAAGCTTTCTTT. Translating it yields CAWSDSQGASLVTEAFF.

The V call is TRBV6-5, the J call TRBJ2-3; 9 positions match TRBD2. Germline CDR1 and CDR2: MNHEY and SVGAGI. The CDR3 covers 14 residues. V lost 5 bases and J lost 1; bases outside the gene matches: 1. CDR3 amino acids: CASSRTSGTDTQYF. Written as DNA, the CDR3 is TGTGCCAGCAGTAGGACTAGCGGCACAGATACGCAGTATTTT.

The chain joins TRBV9 to TRBJ1-1; D gene unclear. The CDR3 extends over 13 amino acids. Germline V gene sequence: CDR1 SGDLS, CDR2 YYNGEE. Between the trimmed V and J ends, which lost 4 bases and 2 bases, there was a span of 9 bases. This chain's CDR3 is CASSTQRNTEAFF. CDR3 DNA: TGTGCCAGCAGCACACAGAGAAACACTGAAGCTTTCTTT.

The chain joins TRBV2 to TRBJ2-1; D is undetermined. The V gene's germline CDR1 is SNHLY and CDR2 FYNNEI. The V end was cut by 1 base, the J end by 3 bases, with 10 bases between. CDR3 length equals 15 residues. The CDR3 sequence is CASSEESAVYNEQFF. The CDR3 DNA follows: TGTGCCAGCAGTGAAGAGTCAGCCGTCTACAATGAGCAGTTCTTC.

This clone was counted a single time. The chain couples TRBV28 to TRBJ1-5; D is possibly TRBD1 (5 bases). The germline CDR1 and CDR2 sequences are MDHEN and SYDVKM. This CDR3 is 15 amino acids long. V shed 7 bases and J shed 9 bases, with 22 bases lying between them. DNA for the CDR3: TGTGCCAGCAACCTCCCGGGACTGTCGTATTGGCCCCAGCATTTT. Protein: CASNLPGLSYWPQHF.

This chain connects TRBV19 to TRBJ2-7; D perhaps matches TRBD2 (6 bases). The CDR3 runs to 15 residues. Germline-derived CDR1 and CDR2 are LNHDA and SQIVND (reference sequence). Trimming removed 1 base from V and 5 bases from J, with 15 bases in between. The CDR3 coding sequence is TGTGCCAGTAGTATAGTGGAAACGGGAGTCAACGAGCAGTACTTC. As protein: CASSIVETGVNEQYF. The full variable domain, its missing parts supplied by reference TRBV19 and TRBJ2-7, is DGGITQSPKYLFRKEGQNVTLSCEQNLNHDAMYWYRQDPGQGLRLIYYSQIVNDFQKGDIAEGYSVSREKKESFPLTVTSAQKNPTAFYLCASSIVETGVNEQYFGPGTRLTVT.

The chain employs TRBV7-3 and TRBJ1-2; possibly TRBD1 for D (5 bases). CDR1 and CDR2 (germline): SGHTA, FQGTGA. The V end lost 5 bases, the J end lost 1 base, and 20 bases lay between the germline ends. This CDR3 spans 17 amino acids. The chain's CDR3 is CASSLRTPKVSNYGYTF. The CDR3 bases are TGTGCCAGCAGCCTTCGGACACCGAAAGTTAGTAACTATGGCTACACCTTC.

V gene TRBV6-1 combines with J gene TRBJ1-2; D remains ambiguous. The CDR3 is 16 residues long. CDR1 is MNHNS and CDR2 is SASEGT in the germline V gene. Trimming left V 1 base short and J 4 bases short, with 16 bases between. The CDR3 DNA reads TGTGCCAGCAGTGAAGGGTCCCCTATGGGAGGCTATGGCTACACCTTC. It specifies CASSEGSPMGGYGYTF.

V is TRBV19 and J is TRBJ1-2; TRBD1 might be the D (5 bases). The CDR3 contains 15 residues. Germline V gene data show CDR1 as LNHDA and CDR2 as SQIVND (reference sequence). Trimming removed 5 bases at V and 8 bases at J, with 21 bases between. This CDR3 is CASSSIGQGHVGYTF. As DNA, the CDR3 is TGTGCCAGTAGTTCGATTGGGCAGGGTCACGTCGGCTACACCTTC. The full variable domain, completed using reference TRBV19 and TRBJ1-2, is DGGITQSPKYLFRKEGQNVTLSCEQNLNHDAMYWYRQDPGQGLRLIYYSQIVNDFQKGDIAEGYSVSREKKESFPLTVTSAQKNPTAFYLCASSSIGQGHVGYTFGSGTRLTVV.